Reported below is one T cell receptor (beta chain). This entry belongs to a study of blood T cell repertoires in COVID-19. Study context: The United States, Italy and Spain were the sources of the acute and convalescent COVID-19 samples. Sources were T cells, B-cell-depleted T cells, or PBMCs; the material itself was cDNA or gDNA.

TCRdb's copy holds only in-frame clones and misses some; the assay was immunoSEQ multiplex PCR. The sample consists of about 360,000 clones, approximately 91% of them appearing once. The CDR3 covers 17 residues. V lost 0 bases and J 3 bases, leaving 17 bases between the germline ends. CDR1 is MGHDK, CDR2 SYGVNS, per germline. The chain is built from TRBV25-1 and TRBJ1-2, with D possibly TRBD1 on 6 matching bases. This receptor was taken from a woman aged 40-49 years with acute COVID-19. The source material was PBMCs or T cells enriched from blood (not recorded which). The CDR3 spells CASSEYFHGGADYGYTF. The CDR3 region has the DNA TGTGCCAGCAGTGAATATTTCCATGGGGGCGCCGACTATGGCTACACCTTC.